The sequence of this T cell receptor (beta chain) was determined in a study of cytomegalovirus exposure and HLA in healthy donors. Whole-study findings and limits: Prior analysis indicated that the majority of TCR beta V segments exhibited productivity approximately 90% or approximately 30% of the time.

Concerning this clone: Its specificity is unknown.

60 Vbeta and 13 Jbeta primers were used in PCR. TCRdb's copy holds only in-frame clones and misses some; the assay was immunoSEQ multiplex PCR. The repertoire includes 150,000 to 200,000 clones, roughly 78% of them detected once, and approximately 13% sits in the top ten. The sample consisted of PBMCs. The receptor was isolated from a woman between 50 and 59 years old in good health and CMV-seropositive.

The CDR3: CASSLTGRPGELFF. The CDR3 nucleotides read TGTGCCAGCAGCCTGACAGGACGCCCCGGGGAGCTGTTTTTT. The chain recombines TRBV11-1 with TRBJ2-2; D may be TRBD1 (6 bases). Trimming took 5 bases from V and 6 from J, leaving 13 bases between them. This CDR3 has 14 amino acids. Germline loops: CDR1 SGHAT, CDR2 FQDESV (reference sequence).